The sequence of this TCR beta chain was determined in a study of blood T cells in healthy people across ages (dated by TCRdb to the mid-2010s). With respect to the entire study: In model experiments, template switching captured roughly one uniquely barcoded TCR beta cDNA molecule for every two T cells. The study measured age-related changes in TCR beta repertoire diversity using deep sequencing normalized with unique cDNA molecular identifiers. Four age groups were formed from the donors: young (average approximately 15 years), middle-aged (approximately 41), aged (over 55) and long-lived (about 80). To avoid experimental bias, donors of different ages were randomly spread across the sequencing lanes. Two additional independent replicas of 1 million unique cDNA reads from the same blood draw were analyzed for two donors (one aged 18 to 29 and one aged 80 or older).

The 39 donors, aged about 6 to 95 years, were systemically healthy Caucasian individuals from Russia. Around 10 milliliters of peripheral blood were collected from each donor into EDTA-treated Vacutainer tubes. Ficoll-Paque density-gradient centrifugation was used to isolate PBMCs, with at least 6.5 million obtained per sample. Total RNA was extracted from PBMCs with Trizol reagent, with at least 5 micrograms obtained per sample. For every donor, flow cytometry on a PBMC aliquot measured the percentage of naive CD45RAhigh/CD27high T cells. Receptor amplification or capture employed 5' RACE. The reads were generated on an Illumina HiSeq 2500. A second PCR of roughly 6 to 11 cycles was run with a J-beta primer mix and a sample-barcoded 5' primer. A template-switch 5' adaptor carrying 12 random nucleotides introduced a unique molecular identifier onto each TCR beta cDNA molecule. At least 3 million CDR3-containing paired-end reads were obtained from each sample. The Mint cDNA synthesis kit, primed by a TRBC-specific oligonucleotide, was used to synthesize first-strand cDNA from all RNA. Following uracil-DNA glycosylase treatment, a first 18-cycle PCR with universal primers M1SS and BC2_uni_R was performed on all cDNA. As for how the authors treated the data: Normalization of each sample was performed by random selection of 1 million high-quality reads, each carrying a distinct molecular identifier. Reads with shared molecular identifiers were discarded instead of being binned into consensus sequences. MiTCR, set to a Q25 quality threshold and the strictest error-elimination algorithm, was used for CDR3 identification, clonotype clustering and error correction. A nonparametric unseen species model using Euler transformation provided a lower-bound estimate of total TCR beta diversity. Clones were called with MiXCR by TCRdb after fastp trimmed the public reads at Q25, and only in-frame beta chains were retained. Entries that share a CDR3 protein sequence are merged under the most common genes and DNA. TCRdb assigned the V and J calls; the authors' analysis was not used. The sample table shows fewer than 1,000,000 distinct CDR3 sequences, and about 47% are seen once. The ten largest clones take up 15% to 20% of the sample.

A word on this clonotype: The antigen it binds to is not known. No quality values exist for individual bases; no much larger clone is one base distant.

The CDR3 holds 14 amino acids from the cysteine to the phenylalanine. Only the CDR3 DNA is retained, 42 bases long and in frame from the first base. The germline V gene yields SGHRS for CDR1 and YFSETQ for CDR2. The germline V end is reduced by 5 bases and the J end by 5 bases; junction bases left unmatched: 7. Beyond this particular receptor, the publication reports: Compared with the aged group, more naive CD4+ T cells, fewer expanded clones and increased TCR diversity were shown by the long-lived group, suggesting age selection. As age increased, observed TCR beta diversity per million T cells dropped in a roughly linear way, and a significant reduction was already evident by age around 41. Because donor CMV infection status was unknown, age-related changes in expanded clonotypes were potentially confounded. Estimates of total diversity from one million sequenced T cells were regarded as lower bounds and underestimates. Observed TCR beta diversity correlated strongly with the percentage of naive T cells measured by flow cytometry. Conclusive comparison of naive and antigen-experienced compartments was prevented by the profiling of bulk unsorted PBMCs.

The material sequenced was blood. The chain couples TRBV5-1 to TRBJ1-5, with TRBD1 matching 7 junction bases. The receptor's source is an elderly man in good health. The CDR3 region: CASRYRGGDQPQHF. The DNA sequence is TGCGCCAGCAGATACCGAGGGGGCGATCAGCCCCAGCATTTT.